The 14 T cell receptor beta chains below all came from one sample that was sequenced in a study of beta chain features in type 1 diabetes. Sequenced material consisted of expressed TCRB transcripts (all of the isolated RNA was reverse transcribed). Produced via immunoSEQ multiplex PCR; TCRdb's table is partial and in-frame only. The profile shows about 240,000 clones, about 30% of them singletons. The sample was central memory CD4+ T cells from blood. These TCRs come from a man aged 30 to 45 in good health.

This clone was detected only a few times. The same CDR3 can be traced to other DNA sequences in this sample. The chain is built from TRBV7-2 and TRBJ2-5; no firm D call. The V gene's germline CDR1 is SGHTA and CDR2 FQGNSA. The CDR3 is 12 amino acids. Trimming pared 4 bases from V and 5 bases from J, leaving 8 bases between. The CDR3 spells CASSSLGETQYF. CDR3 coding DNA: TGTGCCAGCAGCTCCCTGGGCGAGACCCAGTACTTC.

This clone was observed a handful of times. The genes are TRBV6-1 and TRBJ2-3; no firm D call. V lost 4 bases and J lost 3, with 8 bases in between. The CDR3 totals 13 residues. Germline lookup yields CDR1 MNHNS and CDR2 SASEGT. The CDR3 sequence is CASSATLTDTQYF. CDR3 nucleotide sequence: TGTGCCAGCAGTGCAACTTTAACAGATACGCAGTATTTT.

This clone has only one observation. The chain has TRBV6-5 and TRBJ2-4; D uncertain. Germline values: CDR1 MNHEY, CDR2 SVGAGI. Trimming took 6 bases from V and 1 from J, leaving 7 bases between them. The CDR3 is 13 residues long. CDR3 amino acids: CASSPHAKNIQYF. CDR3 in DNA: TGTGCCAGCAGCCCCCATGCCAAAAACATTCAGTACTTC.

This sequence joins TRBV4-2 and TRBJ2-5; 10 nucleotides line up with TRBD2. CDR1 is LGHNA, CDR2 YNFKEQ, per germline. Trimming took 3 bases from V and 4 from J; bases not matched to a gene: 11. This CDR3 is 17 amino acids long. The DNA for the CDR3 is TGTGCCAGCAGCCAGGGTACTCAGCGGGGGGGCGGAGAGACCCAGTACTTC. Protein product: CASSQGTQRGGGETQYF.

The table lists this clone with a few counts. The V gene is TRBV15, the J gene TRBJ2-5, with 9 bases that match TRBD1. CDR1 is LNHNV, CDR2 YYDKDF, per germline (reference sequence). The length of the CDR3 is 15 residues. V lost 7 bases, J lost 6 bases, and 12 bases stayed unmatched. The CDR3 loop reads CATTEQGARTQTQYF. The CDR3 nucleotides read TGTGCCACCACTGAACAGGGGGCGCGGACCCAGACCCAGTACTTC.

This clone came up a few times. The chain is built from TRBV11-2 and TRBJ2-7; D remains ambiguous. The V and J ends lost 3 bases and 5 bases respectively, with 8 bases between them. Germline V gene lookup returns CDR1 SGHAT and CDR2 FQNNGV. This CDR3 is 12 amino acids long. CDR3 amino acids: CASSFPMNEQYF. In DNA, the CDR3 is TGTGCCAGCAGCTTTCCCATGAACGAGCAGTACTTC.

This clone is a singleton in its sample. Other DNA sequences within the sample encode an identical CDR3. V gene TRBV30 combines with J gene TRBJ1-2; D unresolved. The V end lost 0 bases, the J end lost 8 bases, and 10 bases lay between the germline ends. CDR1 is GTSNPN, CDR2 SVGIG, per germline (reference sequence). There are 12 residues in the CDR3. DNA for the CDR3: TGTGCCTGGAGTGTGCGTGGTCTGGGCTACACCTTC. Residues: CAWSVRGLGYTF.

This clone was seen a handful of times. The genes are TRBV7-9 and TRBJ2-3, with 7 bases matching TRBD2. Germline V gene data show CDR1 as SEHNR and CDR2 as FQNEAQ (reference sequence). V trimming: 6 bases; J trimming: 0 bases; junction bases outside the gene matches: 6. The CDR3 has 15 residues. The CDR3 loop reads CASSNPSGSTDTQYF. As DNA, the CDR3 is TGTGCCAGCAGTAACCCTAGCGGAAGCACAGATACGCAGTATTTT.

The chain links TRBV18 to TRBJ2-1; 11 nucleotides match TRBD1. CDR3 length equals 15 residues. Germline V gene data show CDR1 as KGHSH and CDR2 as LQKENI. V shed 0 bases and J 8 bases; nucleotides not matched to a gene: 3. This CDR3 is CASSPPGQGADEQFF. The CDR3 coding sequence is TGTGCCAGCTCACCACCAGGACAGGGGGCTGATGAGCAGTTCTTC.

CDR3 bases: TGTGCCAGCAGTTTAGGCTCTCTGGGAGAGACCCAGTACTTC. Protein product: CASSLGSLGETQYF. The chain links TRBV28 to TRBJ2-5, with unresolved D. Trimming took off 2 bases at V and 4 bases at J, with 11 bases between the two ends. The V gene's germline CDR1 is MDHEN and CDR2 SYDVKM. The CDR3 consists of 14 residues.

In regard to this clone: Compared with germline, one end of the junction differs, possibly owing to a read error. The gene calls are TRBV5-5 and TRBJ2-7; D unresolved. Germline V lookup: CDR1 SGHKS, CDR2 YYEKEE (reference sequence). The CDR3 length is 11 residues. The CDR3 loop reads CASSLQGTSSF. The CDR3 nucleotides are TGTGCCAGCAGCTTGCAAGGAACCTCAAGCTTC.

V and J are TRBV16 and TRBJ1-6, with D perhaps TRBD1 (6 bases). CDR1 and CDR2 from the germline V gene are KGHSY and FQNENV. Between the trimmed V and J ends, which lost 1 base and 6 bases, there was a span of 10 bases. This CDR3 contains 15 residues. The CDR3 sequence is CASSQFIGGNSPLHF. Here the CDR3 DNA reads TGTGCCAGCAGCCAATTCATAGGGGGTAATTCACCCCTCCACTTT.

The V gene is TRBV20-1, the J gene TRBJ2-5, with D possibly being TRBD1 (6 bases). V lost 6 bases and J lost 5, with 10 bases in between. There are 11 residues in the CDR3. The germline V gene has CDR1 DFQATT and CDR2 SNEGSKA (reference sequence). Here the CDR3 reads CSAYRVETQYF. In DNA form, the CDR3 reads TGCAGTGCCTACAGGGTTGAGACCCAGTACTTC.

The V and J genes are TRBV2 and TRBJ1-3; 7 bases map to TRBD1. J lost 0 bases, V lost 4 bases, and 6 bases had no gene match. The CDR3 runs to 16 residues. Looked up from germline, CDR1 is SNHLY and CDR2 is FYNNEI. CDR3 protein: CASSARGQSSGNTIYF. CDR3 nucleotide sequence: TGTGCCAGCAGTGCGCGGGGACAGAGCTCTGGAAACACCATATATTTT.